A selection of T cell receptor beta chains follows, all from one sample in a study of response to subunit inactivated influenza vaccine. TCRdb re-called the RT-PCR reads with MiXCR, one entry per CDR3 protein. There are about 540,000 distinct CDR3 sequences in the sample; 14% occur only once, and 11% lies in the top ten. The material sequenced was PBMCs from blood, taken 12 days after vaccination. The receptors derive from a man between 50 and 59 years old who received an inactivated influenza vaccine. The CDR3 runs from the conserved cysteine through the conserved F or W. A D gene is named only where the DNA matches it firmly. Clone sizes are given selectively: once, few, many, or a class where the clone is expanded.

V gene: TRBV7-2; D gene: .; clone size: few; J gene: TRBJ2-1; CDR3 protein: CASSLRGIPYNEQFF; CDR3 DNA: TGTGCCAGCAGCTTAAGGGGCATTCCTTACAATGAGCAGTTCTTC
V gene: TRBV7-2; D gene: TRBD1; clone size: .; J gene: TRBJ2-1; CDR3 protein: CASSPDRPYNEQFF; CDR3 DNA: TGTGCCAGCAGCCCGGACAGGCCCTACAATGAGCAGTTCTTC
V gene: TRBV12-3/TRBV12-4; D gene: TRBD2; clone size: .; J gene: TRBJ2-1; CDR3 protein: CASSLQGLYNEQFF; CDR3 DNA: TGTGCCAGCAGTTTACAGGGACTATACAATGAGCAGTTCTTC
V gene: TRBV28; D gene: .; clone size: .; J gene: TRBJ1-5; CDR3 protein: CATLPYSGLGANQPQHF; CDR3 DNA: TGTGCCACTCTCCCGTACTCCGGCCTCGGGGCAAATCAGCCCCAGCATTTT
V gene: TRBV21-1; D gene: .; clone size: few; J gene: TRBJ2-7; CDR3 protein: CASSKMCGRGSYEQYF; CDR3 DNA: TGTGCCAGCAGCAAAATGTGCGGCAGGGGGTCATACGAGCAGTACTTC
V gene: TRBV5-5; D gene: TRBD1; clone size: few; J gene: TRBJ2-3; CDR3 protein: CASSLGPGGADTQYF; CDR3 DNA: TGTGCCAGCAGCTTGGGGCCAGGGGGCGCGGATACGCAGTATTTT
V gene: TRBV12-3/TRBV12-4; D gene: .; clone size: many; J gene: TRBJ1-5; CDR3 protein: CASSRRNSNQPQHF; CDR3 DNA: TGTGCCAGCAGCCGTCGAAATAGCAATCAGCCCCAGCATTTT
V gene: TRBV6-5; D gene: .; clone size: .; J gene: TRBJ1-2; CDR3 protein: CASSYGDYGYTF; CDR3 DNA: TGTGCCAGCAGTTACGGGGACTATGGCTACACCTTC
V gene: TRBV5-6; D gene: .; clone size: few; J gene: TRBJ1-2; CDR3 protein: CASSRRSRGYTF; CDR3 DNA: TGTGCCAGCAGCCGAAGGTCTCGTGGCTACACCTTC
V gene: TRBV4-2; D gene: .; clone size: few; J gene: TRBJ1-1; CDR3 protein: CASSQGSGATFF; CDR3 DNA: TGTGCCAGCAGCCAAGGATCGGGGGCGACTTTCTTT
V gene: TRBV7-2; D gene: TRBD1; clone size: many; J gene: TRBJ2-2; CDR3 protein: CASSFKGGTGSGGELFF; CDR3 DNA: TGTGCCAGCAGCTTTAAGGGCGGGACAGGGTCTGGCGGGGAGCTGTTTTTT
V gene: TRBV6-2/TRBV6-3; D gene: .; clone size: few; J gene: TRBJ2-5; CDR3 protein: CASTDYREQETQYF; CDR3 DNA: TGTGCCAGCACAGATTACCGGGAGCAAGAGACCCAGTACTTC
V gene: TRBV10-3; D gene: .; clone size: .; J gene: TRBJ1-2; CDR3 protein: CAISESSKVEYGYTF; CDR3 DNA: TGTGCCATCAGTGAGTCCTCGAAGGTCGAGTATGGCTACACCTTC
V gene: TRBV7-2; D gene: TRBD2; clone size: few; J gene: TRBJ2-5; CDR3 protein: CASGPIAGGRETQYF; CDR3 DNA: TGTGCCAGCGGACCAATAGCGGGGGGGCGTGAGACCCAGTACTTC
V gene: TRBV6-1; D gene: TRBD1; clone size: .; J gene: TRBJ2-6; CDR3 protein: CASRRDRGLSGANVLTF; CDR3 DNA: TGTGCCAGCAGACGGGACAGGGGGCTCTCTGGGGCCAACGTCCTGACTTTC
V gene: TRBV30; D gene: .; clone size: .; J gene: TRBJ2-3; CDR3 protein: CAWSVPLGGTDTQYF; CDR3 DNA: TGTGCCTGGAGTGTACCACTGGGCGGCACAGATACGCAGTATTTT
V gene: TRBV11-1; D gene: .; clone size: .; J gene: TRBJ2-3; CDR3 protein: CASSPPISGPKSDTQYF; CDR3 DNA: TGTGCCAGCAGCCCCCCCATAAGCGGGCCGAAGTCAGATACGCAGTATTTT
V gene: TRBV11-2; D gene: .; clone size: .; J gene: TRBJ1-6; CDR3 protein: CASSSHVLNNSPLHF; CDR3 DNA: TGTGCCAGCAGTTCACACGTTCTAAATAATTCACCCCTCCACTTT
V gene: TRBV20-1; D gene: .; clone size: .; J gene: TRBJ2-1; CDR3 protein: CSANRDNEQFF; CDR3 DNA: TGCAGTGCTAACCGGGACAATGAGCAGTTCTTC
V gene: TRBV7-8; D gene: TRBD1; clone size: few; J gene: TRBJ2-1; CDR3 protein: CASTQTGEYNEQFF; CDR3 DNA: TGTGCCAGCACCCAGACAGGGGAGTACAATGAGCAGTTCTTC
V gene: TRBV4-3; D gene: .; clone size: few; J gene: TRBJ2-1; CDR3 protein: CASSQDGGTARVQFF; CDR3 DNA: TGCGCCAGCAGCCAAGATGGGGGGACTGCCCGGGTGCAGTTCTTC
V gene: TRBV20-1; D gene: .; clone size: .; J gene: TRBJ2-5; CDR3 protein: CSVRVKETQYF; CDR3 DNA: TGCAGTGTTCGCGTAAAAGAGACCCAGTACTTC
V gene: TRBV12-3/TRBV12-4; D gene: .; clone size: few; J gene: TRBJ1-5; CDR3 protein: CASRLDGRPQHF; CDR3 DNA: TGTGCCAGCAGGCTCGACGGTCGGCCCCAGCATTTT
V gene: TRBV12-3/TRBV12-4; D gene: .; clone size: few; J gene: TRBJ2-3; CDR3 protein: CASSFLTGTDTQYF; CDR3 DNA: TGTGCCAGCAGTTTTTTGACCGGAACAGATACGCAGTATTTT
V gene: TRBV7-2; D gene: .; clone size: few; J gene: TRBJ2-6; CDR3 protein: CASRTASGANVLTF; CDR3 DNA: TGTGCCAGCAGGACAGCCTCTGGGGCCAACGTCCTGACTTTC
V gene: TRBV11-2; D gene: .; clone size: few; J gene: TRBJ1-6; CDR3 protein: CASSLQTGEVSPLHF; CDR3 DNA: TGTGCCAGCAGCTTACAGACAGGAGAGGTTTCACCCCTCCACTTT